The rows below give T cell receptor beta chains drawn from one sample of a study of CD8+ T cells in alopecia areata. Data came from immunoSEQ multiplex PCR; TCRdb stores just in-frame clones and leaves some out. The data hold approximately 210,000 clones, with more than 55% observed a single time. The sample in question was CD4+ T cells sorted from blood, obtained around week 50, from a patient treated with tofacitinib. All receptors come from a human donor with alopecia areata. CDR3s leave out the opening cysteine and the closing phenylalanine or tryptophan. Fields, in order: J gene, V gene, CDR3 protein.

j_gene: TRBJ2-1; v_gene: TRBV30; CDR3aa: AWSVSRNEQF
j_gene: TRBJ2-7; v_gene: TRBV20-1; CDR3aa: SARDSLEQY
j_gene: TRBJ2-5; v_gene: TRBV10-3; CDR3aa: TISGDDPGGETQY
j_gene: TRBJ1-2; v_gene: TRBV29-1; CDR3aa: SVDGWITLRGYGYT
j_gene: TRBJ2-3; v_gene: TRBV7-2; CDR3aa: ASSPTGLSTDTQY
j_gene: TRBJ2-7; v_gene: TRBV7-6; CDR3aa: ASSLKYRDRDKEQY
j_gene: TRBJ1-2; v_gene: TRBV7-2; CDR3aa: ASSATGGGYGYT
j_gene: TRBJ2-1; v_gene: TRBV25-1; CDR3aa: ASSSSGGADEQF
j_gene: TRBJ2-1; v_gene: TRBV5-1; CDR3aa: ASSLEANSRSYNEQF
j_gene: TRBJ2-3; v_gene: TRBV5-1; CDR3aa: ASGVQRGTDTQY
j_gene: TRBJ2-5; v_gene: TRBV5-5; CDR3aa: ASSFRFFAAEETQY
j_gene: TRBJ1-2; v_gene: TRBV30; CDR3aa: ACQDRDFDGYT
j_gene: TRBJ1-3; v_gene: TRBV30; CDR3aa: AWSVIPGNTIY
j_gene: TRBJ2-5; v_gene: TRBV7-3; CDR3aa: ASSLAIWETQY
j_gene: TRBJ1-2; v_gene: TRBV11-1; CDR3aa: ASSLAAGNGYT
j_gene: TRBJ2-2; v_gene: TRBV11-2; CDR3aa: ASSSDRVGELF
j_gene: TRBJ1-1; v_gene: TRBV5-6; CDR3aa: ASSLRRVNTEAF
j_gene: TRBJ1-6; v_gene: TRBV15; CDR3aa: ATSRGPRQGGSPLH
j_gene: TRBJ1-1; v_gene: TRBV10-3; CDR3aa: AIRRGGDTEAF
j_gene: TRBJ2-3; v_gene: TRBV29-1; CDR3aa: SASIRTSTDTQY
j_gene: TRBJ1-6; v_gene: TRBV10-3; CDR3aa: AISVQGGDSPLH
j_gene: TRBJ2-2; v_gene: TRBV7-2; CDR3aa: ASSLTVAANTGELF
j_gene: TRBJ2-2; v_gene: TRBV5-1; CDR3aa: ASSLVGFTGELF